This TCR beta chain came from a study of blood T cell repertoires in COVID-19. At the level of the study: Samples of COVID-19 (acute and convalescent) were obtained from the United States, Italy and Spain. Sources were T cells, B-cell-depleted T cells, or PBMCs; the material itself was cDNA or gDNA.

Per the original data handling: Quantification of nucleated cells was approximated via reference gene primer amplification. Profiling relied on immunoSEQ multiplex PCR, and the TCRdb table lists in-frame clones only, not all of them. That table furnishes V, J and clone size, whereas the DNA furnished D and trimming. The sample comprises over 200,000 clones, approximately 91% of which are singletons, and around 6.5% rests with the top ten. Sequences were obtained from peripheral blood. This receptor was obtained from a man aged 55 to 70 who had recovered from COVID-19.

CDR3: CASSYRGQSYEQYF. The CDR3 DNA sequence: TGTGCCAGCAGTTACAGGGGGCAAAGCTACGAGCAGTACTTC. This chain joins TRBV6-5 and TRBJ2-7; 7 nucleotides line up with TRBD1. J gave up 3 bases and V 2 bases, and 4 bases lay outside the gene matches. The CDR3 has 14 residues. From germline, CDR1 is MNHEY and CDR2 SVGAGI.